Following are 3 T cell receptor beta chains from one sample sequenced in a study of technical replicates of blood from a handful of donors. TCRdb keeps only in-frame clones here, not all; method: immunoSEQ multiplex PCR. The table lists around 72,000 clones, more than 85% of them singletons. The sample consisted of PBMCs. These receptors were collected from a human donor in good health. Some clones in this sample may be carry-over from other donors' samples.

The CDR3 reads CASGGTLGLSSGNTIYF. CDR3 nucleotides: TGTGCCAGCGGGGGAACCCTGGGACTCAGCTCTGGAAACACCATATATTTT. V and J are TRBV2 and TRBJ1-3; TRBD1 is a possible D gene (5 bases). The CDR3 sequence is 17 residues long. V lost 8 bases and J 0 bases, leaving 20 bases between the germline ends. Germline V gives CDR1 SNHLY, CDR2 FYNNEI.

This chain links TRBV30 with TRBJ1-4, with a weak D call TRBD1 (5 bases). Trimming removed 5 bases from V and 2 bases from J, with 15 bases in between. CDR3 length: 15 residues. Germline CDR1 is GTSNPN and CDR2 is SVGIG (reference sequence). The CDR3 DNA sequence: TGTGCCTGGGGTGATCGACAGCCGACTAATGAAAAACTGTTTTTT. It translates to CAWGDRQPTNEKLFF.

The gene calls are TRBV6-6 and TRBJ2-3; D possibly corresponds to TRBD2 (6 bases). CDR3 size: 15 residues. The V end was cut by 5 bases, the J end by 0 bases, with 12 bases between. Germline V lookup: CDR1 MNHNY, CDR2 SVGAGI (reference sequence). This CDR3 reads CASSRSGLSTDTQYF. Written as DNA, the CDR3 is TGTGCCAGCAGTCGTAGCGGACTTAGCACAGATACGCAGTATTTT.